One sample yielded the 13 T cell receptor beta chains listed below, sequenced in a study of Ad26.COV2.S vaccination and SARS-CoV-2 variants. The treatment here: some 20 received Ad26.COV2.S at low or high dose, single or two shots; about 5 received placebo; per-sample allocation not given. Material that was analyzed had been drawn on day 63 after the first vaccine or placebo injection. Generated by immunoSEQ multiplex PCR, the TCRdb table keeps only in-frame clones and is missing some. The sample lists some 640,000 clones, more than 80% seen once, with roughly 1.5% in the top ten. The sequences come from peripheral blood, collected in a trial of Ad26.COV2.S vaccine versus placebo. Receptors originate from a person between 18 and 60 years old who received the Ad26.COV2.S COVID-19 vaccine or a placebo.

J is TRBJ2-1 and V is TRBV7-2; 7 positions match TRBD2. The V gene end was trimmed by 5 bases and the J gene end by 3 bases; junction bases not matched to a gene: 7. The CDR3 has 15 residues. Germline V gene lookup returns CDR1 SGHTA and CDR2 FQGNSA. CDR3 nucleotides: TGTGCCAGCAGCGAATACGGGGGGTTCTACAATGAGCAGTTCTTC. Encoded protein: CASSEYGGFYNEQFF.

This clone appeared a few times. This chain links TRBV3-1 (or the pseudogene TRBV3-2) with TRBJ1-2; TRBD1 might be the D (5 bases). Germline lookup yields CDR1 LGHDT and CDR2 YNNKEL (reference sequence). Trimming removed 0 bases at V and 7 bases at J, with 15 bases between. This CDR3 has 15 residues. The CDR3 DNA reads TGTGCCAGCAGCCAAGATTTAGGAGCCGGGGGTGGCTACACCTTC. Translating gives CASSQDLGAGGGYTF.

This chain links TRBV7-2 with TRBJ2-2; D unresolved. The CDR3 has 15 amino acids. V was shortened by 5 bases and J by 0 bases, with 10 bases between the two germline ends. Germline V gene data show CDR1 as SGHTA and CDR2 as FQGNSA. Written as DNA, the CDR3 is TGTGCCAGCAGCCCACGGACCGCGAACACCGGGGAGCTGTTTTTT. Amino acids: CASSPRTANTGELFF.

V and J are TRBV27 and TRBJ1-2; D is ambiguous. The germline gives CDR1 MNHEY, CDR2 SMNVEV (reference sequence). The CDR3 loop spans 13 amino acids. V was cut by 6 bases and J by 6 bases, with 14 bases left in between. Here the CDR3 DNA reads TGTGCCAGCAGACGGCCGACGGTGCATGGCTACACCTTC. Translation gives CASRRPTVHGYTF.

The rearrangement uses TRBV3-1 (or the pseudogene TRBV3-2) and TRBJ2-3, with 15 bases aligning to TRBD2. The trim removed 4 bases at V and 2 bases at J, leaving 7 bases unmatched. The CDR3 consists of 18 residues. Germline-derived CDR1 and CDR2 are LGHDT and YNNKEL (reference sequence). The CDR3 DNA reads TGTGCCAGCAGCCCCGGACTAGCGGGGGGGCGAAACACAGATACGCAGTATTTT. Amino acids: CASSPGLAGGRNTDTQYF.

This clone was found once. This chain uses TRBV9 with TRBJ1-5, with a weak D call TRBD1 (5 bases). V shed 0 bases and J shed 8 bases, with 12 bases lying between them. The CDR3 spans 14 residues. Looked up from germline, CDR1 is SGDLS and CDR2 is YYNGEE. The DNA of the CDR3 is TGTGCCAGCAGCGTAGAGGCAGGGCCTGAGCCCCAGCATTTT. Translated: CASSVEAGPEPQHF.

The chain uses TRBV2 and TRBJ1-4; TRBD1 might be the D (5 bases). The germline V gene encodes CDR1 SNHLY and CDR2 FYNNEI. V was trimmed by 6 bases and J by 4 bases, leaving 15 bases between them. This CDR3 region has 15 residues. Here the CDR3 reads CASSLGAGHNEKLFF. CDR3 bases: TGTGCCAGCAGCCTAGGGGCAGGCCATAATGAAAAACTGTTTTTT.

To note about this clone: This sample includes further DNA sequences coding for the same CDR3. The chain combines TRBV5-1 with TRBJ2-5; 9 nucleotides agree with TRBD1. From germline, CDR1 is SGHRS and CDR2 YFSETQ. J lost 3 bases, V lost 4 bases, and 4 bases had no gene match. This CDR3 contains 14 residues. CDR3 in amino acids: CASSLGDREETQYF. For the CDR3, the DNA is TGCGCCAGCAGCCTGGGGGACAGGGAAGAGACCCAGTACTTC.

Here the CDR3 DNA reads TGTGCCAGCAGCTTGGGGACCACCGCAAAGGATACGCAGTATTTT. The encoded protein is CASSLGTTAKDTQYF. The chain links TRBV11-3 to TRBJ2-3; D may match TRBD1 or TRBD2 (5 bases each). The CDR3 consists of 15 residues. V was shortened by 3 bases and J by 6 bases, with 16 bases between the two germline ends. The germline V gene has CDR1 SGHNT and CDR2 YENEEA.

V usage is TRBV10-3 and J usage is TRBJ2-7; 11 bases are a match to TRBD2. Germline CDR1 ENHRY, CDR2 SYGVKD. This CDR3 has 16 residues. J lost 2 bases, V lost 7 bases, and 10 bases had no gene match. The CDR3, as DNA: TGTGCCATCAAGCCCTCTACTAGCGGGAGCACCTACGAGCAGTACTTC. Translated, it gives CAIKPSTSGSTYEQYF.

The chain carries TRBV25-1 and TRBJ1-5; the match to TRBD1 covers 8 bases. Germline trimming cut 3 bases from V and 0 bases from J; bases unmatched to any gene: 7. The germline gives CDR1 MGHDK, CDR2 SYGVNS. CDR3 size: 17 residues. CDR3 coding DNA: TGTGCCAGCAGTGACTCAGGGGGCGGGTATAGCAATCAGCCCCAGCATTTT. The encoded protein is CASSDSGGGYSNQPQHF.

The chain links TRBV18 to TRBJ1-2; possibly TRBD1 for D (5 bases). The germline V gene encodes CDR1 KGHSH and CDR2 LQKENI. This CDR3 is 17 amino acids long. Trimming left V 3 bases short and J 1 base short, with 18 bases between. CDR3 sequence: CASSPQAWEGVNYGYTF. CDR3 in DNA: TGTGCCAGCTCACCCCAGGCATGGGAAGGGGTTAACTATGGCTACACCTTC.

This clone was recorded once. The V gene is TRBV4-2, the J gene TRBJ1-5, with D possibly matching TRBD1 (6 bases). There are 17 residues in the CDR3. Germline lookup yields CDR1 LGHNA and CDR2 YNFKEQ. Trimming removed 0 bases at V and 0 bases at J, with 12 bases between. Written as DNA, the CDR3 is TGTGCCAGCAGCCAAGAAAGGACAGCCTATAGCAATCAGCCCCAGCATTTT. Translating gives CASSQERTAYSNQPQHF.